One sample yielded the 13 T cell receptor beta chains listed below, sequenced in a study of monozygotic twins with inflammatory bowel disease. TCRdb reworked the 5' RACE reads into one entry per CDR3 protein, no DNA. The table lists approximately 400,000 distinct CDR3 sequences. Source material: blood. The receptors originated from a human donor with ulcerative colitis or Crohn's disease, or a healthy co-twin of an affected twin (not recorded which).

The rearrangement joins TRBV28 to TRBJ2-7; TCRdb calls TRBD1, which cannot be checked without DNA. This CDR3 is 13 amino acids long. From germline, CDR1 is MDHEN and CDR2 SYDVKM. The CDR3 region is CAARGRVSYEQYF.

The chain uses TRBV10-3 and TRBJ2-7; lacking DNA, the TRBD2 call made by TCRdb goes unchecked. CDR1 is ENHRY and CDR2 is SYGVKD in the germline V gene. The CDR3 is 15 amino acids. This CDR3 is CATARGPTGLPEQCF.

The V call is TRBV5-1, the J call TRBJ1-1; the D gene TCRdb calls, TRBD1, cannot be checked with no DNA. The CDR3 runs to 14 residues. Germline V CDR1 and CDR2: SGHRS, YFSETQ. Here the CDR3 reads CASSDGQVNTEAFF.

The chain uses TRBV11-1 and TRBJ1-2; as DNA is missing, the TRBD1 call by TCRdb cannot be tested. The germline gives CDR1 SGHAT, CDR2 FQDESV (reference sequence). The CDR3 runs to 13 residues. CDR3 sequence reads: CASSGGQGRGYTF.

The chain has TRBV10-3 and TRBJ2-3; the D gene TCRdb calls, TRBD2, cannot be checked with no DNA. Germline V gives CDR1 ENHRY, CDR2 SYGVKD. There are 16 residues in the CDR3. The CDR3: CAISDGTSGGTDTQYF.

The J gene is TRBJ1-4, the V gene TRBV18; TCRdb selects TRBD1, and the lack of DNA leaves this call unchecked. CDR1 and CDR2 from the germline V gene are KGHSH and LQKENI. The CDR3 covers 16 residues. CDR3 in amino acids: CASSPPGAGSNEKLFF.

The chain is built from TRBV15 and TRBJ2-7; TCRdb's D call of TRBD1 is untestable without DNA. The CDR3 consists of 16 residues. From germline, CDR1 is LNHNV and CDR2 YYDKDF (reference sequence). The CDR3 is CATSRGGGRRGHEQYF.

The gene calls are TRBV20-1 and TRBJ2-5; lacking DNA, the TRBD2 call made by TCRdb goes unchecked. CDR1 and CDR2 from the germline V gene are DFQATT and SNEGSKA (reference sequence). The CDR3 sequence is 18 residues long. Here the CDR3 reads CSASYLAGGSGSQETQYF.

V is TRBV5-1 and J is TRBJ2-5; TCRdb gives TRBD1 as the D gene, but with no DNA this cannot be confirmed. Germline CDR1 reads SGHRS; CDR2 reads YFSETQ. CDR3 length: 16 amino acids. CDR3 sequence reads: CASSSETGELGETQYF.

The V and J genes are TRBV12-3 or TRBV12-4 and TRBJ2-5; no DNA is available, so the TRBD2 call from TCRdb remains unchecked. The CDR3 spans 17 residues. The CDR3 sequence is CASSPGVAGLPQETQYF.

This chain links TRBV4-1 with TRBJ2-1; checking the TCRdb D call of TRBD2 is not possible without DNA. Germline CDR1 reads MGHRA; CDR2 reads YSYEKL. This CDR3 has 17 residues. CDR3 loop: CASSQPQSLAAGYEQFF.

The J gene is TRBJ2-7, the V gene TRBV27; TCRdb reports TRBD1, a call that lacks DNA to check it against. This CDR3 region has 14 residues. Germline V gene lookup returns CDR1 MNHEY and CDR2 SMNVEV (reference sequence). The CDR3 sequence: CASSLIGTTHEQYF.

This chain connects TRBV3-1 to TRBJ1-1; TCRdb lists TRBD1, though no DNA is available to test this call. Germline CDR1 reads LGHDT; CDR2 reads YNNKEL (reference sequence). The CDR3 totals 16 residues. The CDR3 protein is CASSSAGTRRGTEAFF.